Below, 24 T cell receptor beta chains from the same sample are listed, as sequenced in a study of T cell repertoires in cytomegalovirus infection. One entry per CDR3 protein results from TCRdb running MiXCR on the reads. The table has roughly 720,000 distinct CDR3 sequences, approximately 40% seen once. The source material was PBMCs. These receptors all stem from a human donor in good health (CMV status not recorded). Some clones in this sample may be carry-over from other donors' samples.

This clonotype was detected a few times. CDR3 coding DNA: TGTGCCAGCAGCTCGGACAGGGGATCAGTAGCTTTCTTT. Amino acids: CASSSDRGSVAFF. This chain links TRBV11-2 with TRBJ1-1, with TRBD1 matching 9 bases. From germline, CDR1 is SGHAT and CDR2 FQNNGV. The length of the CDR3 is 13 residues. After removal of 4 bases from V and 10 bases from J, the junction contained 7 bases not matched to a gene.

CDR3 protein: CASSLDTGPQPSYEQYF. The CDR3 DNA reads TGTGCCAGCAGCTTAGATACTGGGCCGCAACCCTCCTACGAGCAGTACTTC. The genes are TRBV7-9 and TRBJ2-7; D unclear. Between the trimmed V and J ends, which lost 1 base and 0 bases, there was a span of 16 bases. The CDR3 runs 17 residues. Germline-derived CDR1 and CDR2 are SEHNR and FQNEAQ (reference sequence).

This clonotype has just one count. This chain uses TRBV27 with TRBJ1-1; 9 bases are a match to TRBD1. The CDR3 runs to 15 residues. CDR1 and CDR2 (germline): MNHEY, SMNVEV (reference sequence). Trimming removed 5 bases from V and 5 bases from J; junction bases left unmatched: 9. The CDR3 DNA follows: TGTGCCAGCAGTGACCCCGGGACAGGGAAGACTGAAGCTTTCTTT. This gives the protein CASSDPGTGKTEAFF.

This rearrangement joins TRBV29-1 to TRBJ1-2; 7 bases are a match to TRBD1. V gave up 5 bases and J gave up 4 bases; unmatched junction bases: 7. Germline CDR1 and CDR2: SQVTM and ANQGSEA. This CDR3 has 13 residues. The CDR3 nucleotides are TGCAGCGTTAAGGAGGGACAGTCCTATGGCTACACCTTC. It is translated as CSVKEGQSYGYTF.

The table lists this clonotype with a few counts. V is TRBV28 and J is TRBJ2-2, with 16 nucleotides matching TRBD2. Germline V lookup: CDR1 MDHEN, CDR2 SYDVKM. The J segment lost 4 bases and the V segment lost 5 bases, leaving 10 bases of the junction unmatched. The CDR3 extends over 19 amino acids. CDR3 coding DNA: TGTGCCAGCAGTACAGGGGGACTAGCGGGAGGGCCGGGCACCGGGGAGCTGTTTTTT. Translated: CASSTGGLAGGPGTGELFF.

Concerning this clonotype: Since a much larger clone is just one base distant, this may be a read error. The chain recombines TRBV11-2 with TRBJ2-1; 12 positions agree with TRBD2. Germline CDR1 reads SGHAT; CDR2 reads FQNNGV. V lost 5 bases and J lost 10; bases outside the gene matches: 9. This CDR3 contains 15 residues. The CDR3, as DNA: TGTGCCAGCAGCCCGACTAGCGGGAGTGGCAAGGAGCAGTTCTTC. Its translation is CASSPTSGSGKEQFF.

The rearrangement uses TRBV27 and TRBJ2-3; 9 positions agree with TRBD1. This CDR3 spans 19 amino acids. CDR1 MNHEY and CDR2 SMNVEV come from the germline V gene (reference sequence). Trimming cost V 4 bases and J 3 bases; bases outside gene matches: 17. CDR3 in amino acids: CASSSQIPTGGDGTDTQYF. CDR3 DNA sequence: TGTGCCAGCAGTTCACAAATCCCTACAGGGGGCGATGGTACAGATACGCAGTATTTT.

Note on this clonotype: Given the absence of the conserved phenylalanine or tryptophan at the CDR3 end, a read error is likely. This chain connects TRBV11-2 to TRBJ2-7; 8 nucleotides line up with TRBD1. V gave up 5 bases and J gave up 10 bases; unmatched junction bases: 4. This CDR3 is 11 amino acids long. The germline CDR1 and CDR2 sequences are SGHAT and FQNNGV. CDR3 region: CASSLGQGQYC. The CDR3 DNA is TGTGCCAGCAGCCTAGGACAGGGCCAGTACTGC.

This clonotype was recorded many times. This chain connects TRBV7-6 to TRBJ2-3; 7 bases align to TRBD2. This CDR3 contains 16 residues. V lost 1 base and J lost 3; bases outside the gene matches: 7. In germline, CDR1 is SGHVS, CDR2 FNYEAQ. The DNA of the CDR3 is TGTGCCAGCAGCTTAGATGGACTAGACCTTACAGATACGCAGTATTTT. As protein: CASSLDGLDLTDTQYF.

This clonotype was detected a few times. The chain recombines TRBV7-9 with TRBJ1-1; D uncertain. Trimming pared 7 bases from V and 0 bases from J, leaving 6 bases between. Germline lookup yields CDR1 SEHNR and CDR2 FQNEAQ (reference sequence). This CDR3 has 12 residues. For the CDR3, the DNA is TGTGCCAGCACAGTTATGAACACTGAAGCTTTCTTT. Amino acid sequence: CASTVMNTEAFF.

V gene TRBV12-3 or TRBV12-4 combines with J gene TRBJ1-2, with 7 nucleotides matching TRBD1. The length of the CDR3 is 14 residues. The J segment lost 4 bases and the V segment lost 6 bases, leaving 8 bases of the junction unmatched. In DNA form, the CDR3 reads TGTGCCAGCAGCTGGGACAGTAAAGTCTATGGCTACACCTTC. Its protein product is CASSWDSKVYGYTF.

Turning to this clonotype: This may stem from a read error, because a much larger clone lies one nucleotide away. The chain links TRBV28 to TRBJ2-3, with D possibly being TRBD2 (6 bases). This CDR3 contains 17 residues. Germline lookup yields CDR1 MDHEN and CDR2 SYDVKM. Here the CDR3 DNA reads TGTGCCAGCAGCCCCCTTAGGGGCGGTACTAGCACAGATACGCAGTCTTTT. Translating gives CASSPLRGGTSTDTQSF.

This clonotype appeared a few times. The chain has TRBV7-8 and TRBJ2-3; 9 bases fit TRBD2. V dropped 3 bases and J dropped 2; count of bases not matched to a gene: 6. Germline V gene data show CDR1 as SGHVS and CDR2 as FQNEAQ. This CDR3 region has 16 residues. CDR3 protein: CASSFIAGDLTDTQYF. The DNA for the CDR3 is TGTGCCAGCAGCTTTATAGCGGGGGACCTCACAGATACGCAGTATTTT.

The rearrangement uses TRBV28 and TRBJ1-1, with D uncertain. The CDR3 contains 15 residues. Trimming left V 6 bases short and J 3 bases short, with 17 bases between. The germline V gene encodes CDR1 MDHEN and CDR2 SYDVKM. As DNA, the CDR3 is TGTGCCAGCAGCTCTCCTCCGGTTTGGCACACTGAAGCTTTCTTT. It encodes CASSSPPVWHTEAFF.

This sequence joins TRBV7-9 and TRBJ2-1; perhaps TRBD2 as D (6 bases). Per the germline V gene, CDR1 is SEHNR and CDR2 is FQNEAQ (reference sequence). The CDR3 sequence is 16 residues long. Trimming shortened V by 0 bases and J by 6 bases, and 15 bases separated the two germline ends. Here the CDR3 DNA reads TGTGCCAGCAGCTTAGCGCCCGGGAGAAACCGCAATGAGCAGTTCTTC. Protein product: CASSLAPGRNRNEQFF.

V usage is TRBV19 and J usage is TRBJ1-5; no clear D. Germline lookup yields CDR1 LNHDA and CDR2 SQIVND (reference sequence). The CDR3 totals 15 residues. Trimming cost V 3 bases and J 0 bases, with 9 bases left between them. CDR3: CASSMTEDSNQPQHF. DNA for the CDR3: TGTGCCAGTAGTATGACTGAAGATAGCAATCAGCCCCAGCATTTT.

This chain uses TRBV5-1 with TRBJ2-5; D unresolved. CDR3 length: 13 residues. Deletions cut 6 bases from V and 1 base from J, with 10 bases between. Germline CDR1 is SGHRS and CDR2 is YFSETQ. This chain's CDR3 is CASIADGQETQYF. As DNA, the CDR3 is TGCGCCAGCATTGCGGACGGCCAAGAGACCCAGTACTTC.

In its sample, this clonotype was seen once. CDR3 region: CAISDQGQGASGREKLFF. CDR3 nucleotide sequence: TGTGCCATCAGCGACCAAGGACAGGGGGCAAGTGGTCGTGAAAAACTGTTTTTT. The rearrangement links TRBV10-3 to TRBJ1-4; TRBD1 agrees at 11 bases. This CDR3 is built from 18 residues. Germline V gives CDR1 ENHRY, CDR2 SYGVKD. V shed 6 bases, J shed 7 bases, and the junction held 16 bases outside the gene matches.

As regards this clonotype: One end of the junction is discordant with germline, which a read error may explain. This rearrangement joins TRBV4-2 to TRBJ2-7; TRBD2 aligns across 7 bases. This CDR3 spans 18 amino acids. Germline CDR1 and CDR2: LGHNA and YNFKEQ. CDR3 region: CASSQAVTGGRSSYEQYF. The DNA of the CDR3 is TGTGCCAGCAGTCAAGCGGTAACGGGAGGAAGGAGCTCCTACGAGCAGTACTTC.

In this sample, this clonotype turned up a few times. The V gene is TRBV7-2, the J gene TRBJ2-5; 8 positions match TRBD2. V shed 1 base and J 5 bases; nucleotides not matched to a gene: 6. The germline gives CDR1 SGHTA, CDR2 FQGNSA. The CDR3 covers 15 residues. The CDR3 protein is CASSLGGGGRETQYF. The DNA for the CDR3 is TGTGCCAGCAGCTTAGGTGGCGGGGGGCGCGAGACCCAGTACTTC.

This chain joins TRBV20-1 and TRBJ2-4; D is ambiguous. Germline V CDR1 and CDR2: DFQATT, SNEGSKA (reference sequence). The CDR3 extends over 14 amino acids. V lost 0 bases, J lost 7 bases, and 13 bases lay in between. Here the CDR3 DNA reads TGCAGTGCTAGAGACACCCAAACTCTGAACATTCAGTACTTC. It codes for CSARDTQTLNIQYF.

The rearrangement links TRBV28 to TRBJ1-2; 8 bases match TRBD1. The ends lost 5 bases at V and 6 bases at J; junction bases unmatched: 23. The CDR3 runs to 19 residues. Germline values: CDR1 MDHEN, CDR2 SYDVKM. The CDR3 spells CASSLDSRTGSRLGDGYTF. CDR3 coding DNA: TGTGCCAGCAGTCTCGACTCTCGGACAGGGTCTCGGTTAGGGGATGGCTACACCTTC.

Here the CDR3 reads CSVEPGGGSGYTF. CDR3 DNA sequence: TGCAGCGTTGAACCCGGCGGGGGGAGCGGCTACACCTTC. This chain uses TRBV29-1 with TRBJ1-2; possibly TRBD1 for D (5 bases). V dropped 2 bases and J dropped 8 bases, with 15 bases sitting between them. The CDR3 runs to 13 residues. Germline CDR1 and CDR2: SQVTM and ANQGSEA.

This clonotype was observed at least ten times. The chain uses TRBV27 and TRBJ1-1; weak D call: TRBD1 (5 bases). Germline lookup yields CDR1 MNHEY and CDR2 SMNVEV (reference sequence). Trimming left V 5 bases short and J 0 bases short, with 19 bases between. The CDR3 covers 17 residues. CDR3 nucleotides: TGTGCCAGCAGTCCAGGGACCGTTGAATATATGAACACTGAAGCTTTCTTT. Translating gives CASSPGTVEYMNTEAFF.